This TCR beta chain was observed in a study of blood T cells in healthy people across ages. A second about 6 to 11 cycle PCR used barcoded and J-beta primers. TCRdb re-called the 5' RACE reads with MiXCR, one entry per CDR3 protein. Of hundreds of thousands of distinct CDR3 sequences in the sample, roughly 53% were seen once. The sequencing sample was made of blood. The receptor's source is a man at least 80 years old in good health.

The CDR3 is CSSPDPGANVLTF. CDR3 in DNA: TGCAGTAGCCCTGATCCCGGGGCCAACGTCCTGACTTTC. The rearrangement uses TRBV20-1 and TRBJ2-6; D is unresolved. This CDR3 contains 13 residues. The V end lost 8 bases, the J end lost 4 bases, and 12 bases lay between the germline ends. Germline V CDR1 and CDR2: DFQATT, SNEGSKA (reference sequence).